This T cell receptor beta chain was obtained from a study of human T cells and chemical hapten exposure. Study-wide results and caveats: Patch test score was positively correlated with the counts of PT1 expanded TCRs. TCRs above 1 in 1000 frequency stayed constant with DPC sensitization.

This clonotype has just a few counts. Its matching antigen is unknown. Between the trimmed V and J ends, which lost 7 bases and 2 bases, there was a span of 14 bases. CDR3 length: 14 amino acids. The germline V gene has CDR1 LGHNA and CDR2 YNFKEQ. As to time point: patch test 2, 6 weeks after DPC sensitization. Treatment defined: therapeutic diphenylcyclopropenone sensitization with weekly scalp DPC. Library preparation tagged each individual cDNA molecule with a unique molecular identifier. TCRdb fed the RACE reads into MiXCR, producing one record per CDR3 protein. The sample lists about 400,000 distinct CDR3 sequences, about 6% seen once, with around 6% in the top ten.

V is TRBV4-2 and J is TRBJ1-1; D remains unclear. The clonotype comes from a woman aged 18-35 years with alopecia areata. Some clones in this sample may be carry-over from other donors' samples. This specimen was whole blood, taken in connection with sensitization to the hapten diphenylcyclopropenone (DPC). This CDR3 reads CASTHQDGNTEAFF. The CDR3 DNA sequence: TGTGCCAGCACCCACCAAGACGGAAACACTGAAGCTTTCTTT.